This entry concerns a single TCR beta chain. No antigen is known for it. The sample comes from a study of cytomegalovirus exposure and HLA in healthy donors. The study's findings and limits: Earlier analysis looked at TCR beta V segments, and most were productive about 87% or about 30% of the time. A missense variant in DCLRE1C was later tied to TCR beta V- and J-gene trimming.

Researchers ran the PCR with 60 Vbeta and 13 Jbeta primers. Clones were sequenced by immunoSEQ multiplex PCR, and TCRdb holds only the in-frame ones, with some missing. Its table lists under 250,000 clones. Donors likely had unrecorded immune exposures despite being nominally healthy when sampled. The sequencing input was PBMCs. This receptor was taken from a girl aged 2-10 years in good health and CMV-seropositive.

The CDR3 DNA reads TGCGCCAGCAGCTCCGCGCCGGTGCGGGACAGGCCTCCCATGAACACTGAAGCTTTCTTT. It codes for CASSSAPVRDRPPMNTEAFF. The chain has TRBV5-1 and TRBJ1-1; 8 bases agree with TRBD1. V lost 3 bases to trimming and J lost 0 bases; unmatched junction nucleotides: 19. CDR3 length: 20 residues. Germline CDR1 SGHRS, CDR2 YFSETQ.